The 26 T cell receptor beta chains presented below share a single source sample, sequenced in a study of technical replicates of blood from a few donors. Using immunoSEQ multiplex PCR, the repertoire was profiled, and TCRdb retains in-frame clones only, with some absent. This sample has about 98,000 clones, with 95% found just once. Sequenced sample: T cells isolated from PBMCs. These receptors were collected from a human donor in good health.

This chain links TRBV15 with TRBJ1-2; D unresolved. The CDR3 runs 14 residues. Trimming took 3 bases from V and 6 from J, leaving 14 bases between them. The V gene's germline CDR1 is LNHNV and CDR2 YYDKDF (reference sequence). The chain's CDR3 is CATSRAVGFNGYTF. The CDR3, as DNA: TGTGCCACCAGCAGGGCGGTTGGGTTCAATGGCTACACCTTC.

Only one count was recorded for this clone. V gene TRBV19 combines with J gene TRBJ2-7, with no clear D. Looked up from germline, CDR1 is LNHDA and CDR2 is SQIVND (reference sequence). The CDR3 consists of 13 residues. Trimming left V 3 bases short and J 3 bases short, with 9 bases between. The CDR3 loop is CASSMARYYEQYF. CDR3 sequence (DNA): TGTGCCAGTAGTATGGCCCGTTACTACGAGCAGTACTTC. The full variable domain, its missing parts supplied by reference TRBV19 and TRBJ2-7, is DGGITQSPKYLFRKEGQNVTLSCEQNLNHDAMYWYRQDPGQGLRLIYYSQIVNDFQKGDIAEGYSVSREKKESFPLTVTSAQKNPTAFYLCASSMARYYEQYFGPGTRLTVT.

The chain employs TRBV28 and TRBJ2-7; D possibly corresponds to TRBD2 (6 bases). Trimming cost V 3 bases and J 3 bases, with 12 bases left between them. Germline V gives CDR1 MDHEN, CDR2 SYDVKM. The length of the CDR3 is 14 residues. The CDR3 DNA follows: TGTGCCAGCAGTTTGTCGGGAGCAGGCTACGAGCAGTACTTC. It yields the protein CASSLSGAGYEQYF.

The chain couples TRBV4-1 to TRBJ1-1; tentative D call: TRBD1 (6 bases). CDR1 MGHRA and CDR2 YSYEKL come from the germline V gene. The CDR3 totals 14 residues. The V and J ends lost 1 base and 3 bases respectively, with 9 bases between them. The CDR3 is CASSQVWTDTEAFF. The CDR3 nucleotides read TGCGCCAGCAGCCAAGTCTGGACAGACACTGAAGCTTTCTTT.

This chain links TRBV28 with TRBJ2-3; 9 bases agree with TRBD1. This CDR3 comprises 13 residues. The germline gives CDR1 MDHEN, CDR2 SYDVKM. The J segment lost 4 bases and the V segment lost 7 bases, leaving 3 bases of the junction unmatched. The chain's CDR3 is CASKGQGPDTQYF. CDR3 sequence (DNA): TGTGCCAGCAAAGGACAGGGGCCAGATACGCAGTATTTT.

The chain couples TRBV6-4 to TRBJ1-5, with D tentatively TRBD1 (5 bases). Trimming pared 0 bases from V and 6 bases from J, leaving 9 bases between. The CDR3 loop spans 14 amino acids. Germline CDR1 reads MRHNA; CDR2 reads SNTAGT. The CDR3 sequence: CASSDSRASQPQHF. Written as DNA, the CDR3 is TGTGCCAGCAGTGACTCCAGGGCCAGTCAGCCCCAGCATTTT.

The CDR3 spells CASSQLYRGHFTEAFF. In DNA form, the CDR3 reads TGCGCCAGCAGCCAATTGTACAGGGGTCATTTCACTGAAGCTTTCTTT. The chain couples TRBV4-1 to TRBJ1-1; 7 bases agree with TRBD1. Germline V gene lookup returns CDR1 MGHRA and CDR2 YSYEKL. V lost 2 bases to trimming and J lost 4 bases; unmatched junction nucleotides: 10. There are 16 residues in the CDR3.

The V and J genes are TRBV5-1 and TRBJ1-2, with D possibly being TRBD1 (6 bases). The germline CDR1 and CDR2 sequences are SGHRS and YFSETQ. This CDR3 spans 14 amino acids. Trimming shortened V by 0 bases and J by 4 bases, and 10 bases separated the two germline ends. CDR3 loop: CASSLVGAGYGYTF. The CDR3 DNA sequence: TGCGCCAGCAGCTTGGTGGGGGCTGGCTATGGCTACACCTTC. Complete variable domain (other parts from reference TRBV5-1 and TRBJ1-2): KAGVTQTPRYLIKTRGQQVTLSCSPISGHRSVSWYQQTPGQGLQFLFEYFSETQRNKGNFPGRFSGRQFSNSRSEMNVSTLELGDSALYLCASSLVGAGYGYTFGSGTRLTVV.

The CDR3 loop reads CAWGAGVQPQHF. CDR3 in DNA: TGTGCCTGGGGTGCGGGGGTCCAGCCCCAGCATTTT. The rearrangement uses TRBV30 and TRBJ1-5, with D possibly being TRBD1 (5 bases). V was clipped by 5 bases and J by 7 bases, with 12 bases between them. CDR1 and CDR2 (germline): GTSNPN, SVGIG (reference sequence). This CDR3 has 12 amino acids.

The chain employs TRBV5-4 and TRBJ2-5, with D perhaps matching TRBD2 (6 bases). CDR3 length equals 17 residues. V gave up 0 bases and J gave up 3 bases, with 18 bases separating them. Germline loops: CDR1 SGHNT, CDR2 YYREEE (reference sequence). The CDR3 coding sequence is TGTGCCAGCAGCTTGGCCGCGGGCGGCGGACTAAAAGAGACCCAGTACTTC. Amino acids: CASSLAAGGGLKETQYF.

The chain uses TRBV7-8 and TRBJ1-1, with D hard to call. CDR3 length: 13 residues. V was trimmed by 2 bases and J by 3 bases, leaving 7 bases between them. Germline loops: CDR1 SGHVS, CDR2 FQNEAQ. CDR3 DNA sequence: TGTGCCAGCAGCTTATCAGTGGACACTGAAGCTTTCTTT. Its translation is CASSLSVDTEAFF. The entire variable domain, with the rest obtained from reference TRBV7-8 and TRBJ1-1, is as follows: GAGVSQSPRYKVAKRGQDVALRCDPISGHVSLFWYQQALGQGPEFLTYFQNEAQLDKSGLPSDRFFAERPEGSVSTLKIQRTQQEDSAVYLCASSLSVDTEAFFGQGTRLTVV.

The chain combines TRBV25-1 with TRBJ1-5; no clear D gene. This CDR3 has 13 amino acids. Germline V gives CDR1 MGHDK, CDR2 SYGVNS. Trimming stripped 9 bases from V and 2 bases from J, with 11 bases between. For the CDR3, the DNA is TGTGCCAGTACCTCCGGGGGCAATCAGCCCCAGCATTTT. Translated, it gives CASTSGGNQPQHF.

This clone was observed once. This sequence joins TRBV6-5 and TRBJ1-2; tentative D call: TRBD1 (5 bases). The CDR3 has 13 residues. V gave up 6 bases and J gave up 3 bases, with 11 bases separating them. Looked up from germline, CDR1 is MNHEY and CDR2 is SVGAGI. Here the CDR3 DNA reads TGTGCCAGCAGGCCCGGGACTCACTATGGCTACACCTTC. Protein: CASRPGTHYGYTF.

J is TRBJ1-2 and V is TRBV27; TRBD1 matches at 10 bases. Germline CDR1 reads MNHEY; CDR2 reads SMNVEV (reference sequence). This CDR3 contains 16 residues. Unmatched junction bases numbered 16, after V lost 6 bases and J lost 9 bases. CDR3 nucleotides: TGTGCCAGCAGCTCCGGGACAGGGGCTACGATGGGGAGCTACACCTTC. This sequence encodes CASSSGTGATMGSYTF.

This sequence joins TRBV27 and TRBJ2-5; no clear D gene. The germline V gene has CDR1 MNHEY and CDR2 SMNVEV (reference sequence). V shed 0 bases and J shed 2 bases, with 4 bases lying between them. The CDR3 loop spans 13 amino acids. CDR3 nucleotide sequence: TGTGCCAGCAGTTTATCTCTACAAGAGACCCAGTACTTC. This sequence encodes CASSLSLQETQYF.

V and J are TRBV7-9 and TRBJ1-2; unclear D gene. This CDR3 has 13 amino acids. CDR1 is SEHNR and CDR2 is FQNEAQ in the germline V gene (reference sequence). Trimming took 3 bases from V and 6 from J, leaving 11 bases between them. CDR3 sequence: CASSLSRIDGYTF. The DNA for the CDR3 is TGTGCCAGCAGCTTGTCCAGGATTGATGGCTACACCTTC.

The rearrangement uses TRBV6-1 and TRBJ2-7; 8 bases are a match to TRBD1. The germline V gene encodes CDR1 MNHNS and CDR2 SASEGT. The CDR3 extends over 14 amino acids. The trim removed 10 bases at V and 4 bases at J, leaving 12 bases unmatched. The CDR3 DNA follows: TGTGCCACAGATCTCACCGACAGGGGTTACGAGCAGTACTTC. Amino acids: CATDLTDRGYEQYF.

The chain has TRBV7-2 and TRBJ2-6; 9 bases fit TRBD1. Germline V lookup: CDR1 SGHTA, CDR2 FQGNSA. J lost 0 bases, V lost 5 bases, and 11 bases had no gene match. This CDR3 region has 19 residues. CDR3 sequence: CASSPRPTGGFSGANVLTF. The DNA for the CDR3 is TGTGCCAGCAGCCCCCGACCGACAGGGGGTTTCTCTGGGGCCAACGTCCTGACTTTC.

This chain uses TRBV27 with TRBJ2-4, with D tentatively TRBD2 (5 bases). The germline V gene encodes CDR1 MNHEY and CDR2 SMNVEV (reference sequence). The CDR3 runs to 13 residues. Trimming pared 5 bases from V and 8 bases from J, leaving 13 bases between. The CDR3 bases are TGTGCCAGCAGTATTCGACGGGGAGACATTCAGTACTTC. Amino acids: CASSIRRGDIQYF.

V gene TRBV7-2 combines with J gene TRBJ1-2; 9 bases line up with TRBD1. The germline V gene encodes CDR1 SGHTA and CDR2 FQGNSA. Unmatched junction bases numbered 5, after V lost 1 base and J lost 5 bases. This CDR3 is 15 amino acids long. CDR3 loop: CASSLGQGGVYGYTF. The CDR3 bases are TGTGCCAGCAGCTTAGGACAGGGGGGAGTTTATGGCTACACCTTC.

CDR3 region: CASSQTRGSYEQYF. The CDR3 nucleotides are TGCGCCAGCAGCCAGACCCGGGGCTCCTACGAGCAGTACTTC. The genes are TRBV4-1 and TRBJ2-7; the D gene is possibly TRBD2 (5 bases). The V end was cut by 3 bases, the J end by 0 bases, with 9 bases between. Germline CDR1 and CDR2: MGHRA and YSYEKL. This CDR3 has 14 amino acids.

As DNA, the CDR3 is TGTGCCAGCAGGGATTTAGCGGGAGTAACCAATGAGCAGTTCTTC. It is translated as CASRDLAGVTNEQFF. J is TRBJ2-1 and V is TRBV9, with TRBD2 matching over 9 bases. This CDR3 spans 15 amino acids. The J segment lost 6 bases and the V segment lost 5 bases, leaving 9 bases of the junction unmatched. The V gene's germline CDR1 is SGDLS and CDR2 YYNGEE.

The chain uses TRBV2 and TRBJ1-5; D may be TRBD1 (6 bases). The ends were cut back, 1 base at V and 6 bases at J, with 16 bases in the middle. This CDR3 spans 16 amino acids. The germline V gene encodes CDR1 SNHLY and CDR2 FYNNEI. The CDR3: CASSEGMGGRGQPQHF. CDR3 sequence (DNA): TGTGCCAGCAGTGAAGGGATGGGGGGGCGCGGTCAGCCCCAGCATTTT.

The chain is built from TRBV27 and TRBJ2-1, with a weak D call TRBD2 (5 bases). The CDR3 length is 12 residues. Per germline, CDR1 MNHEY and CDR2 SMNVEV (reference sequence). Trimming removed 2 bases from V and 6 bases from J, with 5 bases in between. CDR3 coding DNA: TGTGCCAGCAGTTTAGGAGGCAATGAGCAGTTCTTC. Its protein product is CASSLGGNEQFF.

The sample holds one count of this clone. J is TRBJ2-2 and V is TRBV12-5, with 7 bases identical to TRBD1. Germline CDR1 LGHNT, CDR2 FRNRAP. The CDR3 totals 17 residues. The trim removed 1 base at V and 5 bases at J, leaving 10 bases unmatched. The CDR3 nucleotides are TGTGCTAGTGGTTTGGATAGGGCAGGGGGAAATACCGGGGAGCTGTTTTTT. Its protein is CASGLDRAGGNTGELFF.

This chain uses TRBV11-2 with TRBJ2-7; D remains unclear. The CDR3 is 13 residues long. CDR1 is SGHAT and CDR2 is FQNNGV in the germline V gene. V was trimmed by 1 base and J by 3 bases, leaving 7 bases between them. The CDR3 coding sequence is TGTGCCAGCAGCTTAGTCTCGAGCTACGAGCAGTACTTC. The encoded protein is CASSLVSSYEQYF.